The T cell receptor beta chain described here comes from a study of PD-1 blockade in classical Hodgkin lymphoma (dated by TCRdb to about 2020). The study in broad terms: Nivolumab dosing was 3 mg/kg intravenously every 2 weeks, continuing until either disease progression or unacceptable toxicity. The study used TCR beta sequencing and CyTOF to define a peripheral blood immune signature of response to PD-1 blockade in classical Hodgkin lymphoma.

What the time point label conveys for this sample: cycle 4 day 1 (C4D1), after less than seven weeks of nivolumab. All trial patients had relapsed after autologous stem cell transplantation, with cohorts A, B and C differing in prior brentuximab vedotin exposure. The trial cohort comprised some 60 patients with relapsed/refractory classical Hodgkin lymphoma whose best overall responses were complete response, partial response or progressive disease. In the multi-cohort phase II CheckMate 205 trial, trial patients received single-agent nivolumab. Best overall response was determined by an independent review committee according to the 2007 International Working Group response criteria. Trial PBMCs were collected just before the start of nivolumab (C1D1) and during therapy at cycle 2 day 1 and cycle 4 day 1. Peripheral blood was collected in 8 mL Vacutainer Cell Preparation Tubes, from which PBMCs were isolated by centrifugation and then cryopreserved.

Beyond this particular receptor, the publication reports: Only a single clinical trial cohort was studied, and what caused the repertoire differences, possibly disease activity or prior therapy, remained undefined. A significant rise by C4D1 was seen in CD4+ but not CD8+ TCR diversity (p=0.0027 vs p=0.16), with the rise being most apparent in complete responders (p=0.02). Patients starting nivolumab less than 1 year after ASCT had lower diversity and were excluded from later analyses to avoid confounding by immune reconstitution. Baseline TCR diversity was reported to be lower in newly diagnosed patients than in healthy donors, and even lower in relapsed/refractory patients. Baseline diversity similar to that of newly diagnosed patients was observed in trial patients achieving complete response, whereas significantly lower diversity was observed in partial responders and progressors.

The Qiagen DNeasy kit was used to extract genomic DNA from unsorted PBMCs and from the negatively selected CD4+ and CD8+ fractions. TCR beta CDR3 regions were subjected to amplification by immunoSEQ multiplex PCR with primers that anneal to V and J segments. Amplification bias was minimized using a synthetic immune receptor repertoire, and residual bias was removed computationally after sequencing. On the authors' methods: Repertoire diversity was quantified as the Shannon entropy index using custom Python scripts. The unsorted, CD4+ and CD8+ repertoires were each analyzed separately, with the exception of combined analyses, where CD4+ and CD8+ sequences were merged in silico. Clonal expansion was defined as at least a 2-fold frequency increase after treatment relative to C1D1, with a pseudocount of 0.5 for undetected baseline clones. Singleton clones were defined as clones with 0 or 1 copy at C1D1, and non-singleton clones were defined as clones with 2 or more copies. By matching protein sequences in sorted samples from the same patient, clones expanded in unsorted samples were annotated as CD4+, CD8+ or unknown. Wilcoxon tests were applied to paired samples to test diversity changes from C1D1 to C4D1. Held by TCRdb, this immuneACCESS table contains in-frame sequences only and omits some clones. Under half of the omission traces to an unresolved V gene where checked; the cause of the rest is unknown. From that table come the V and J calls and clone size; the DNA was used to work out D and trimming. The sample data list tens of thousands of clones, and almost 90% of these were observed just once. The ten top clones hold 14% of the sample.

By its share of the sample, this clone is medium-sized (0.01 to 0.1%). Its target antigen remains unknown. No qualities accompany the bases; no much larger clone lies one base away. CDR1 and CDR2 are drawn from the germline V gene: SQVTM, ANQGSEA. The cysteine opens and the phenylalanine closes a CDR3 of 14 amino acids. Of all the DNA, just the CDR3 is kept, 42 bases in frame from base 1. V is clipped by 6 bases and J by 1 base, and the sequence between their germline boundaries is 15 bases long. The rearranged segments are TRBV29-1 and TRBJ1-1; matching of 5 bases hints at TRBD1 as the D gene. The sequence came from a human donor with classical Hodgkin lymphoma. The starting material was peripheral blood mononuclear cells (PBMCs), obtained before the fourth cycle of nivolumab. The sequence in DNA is TGCAGCGTGGTGGGGGGGGTATCGAACACTGAAGCTTTCTTT. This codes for CSVVGGVSNTEAFF.